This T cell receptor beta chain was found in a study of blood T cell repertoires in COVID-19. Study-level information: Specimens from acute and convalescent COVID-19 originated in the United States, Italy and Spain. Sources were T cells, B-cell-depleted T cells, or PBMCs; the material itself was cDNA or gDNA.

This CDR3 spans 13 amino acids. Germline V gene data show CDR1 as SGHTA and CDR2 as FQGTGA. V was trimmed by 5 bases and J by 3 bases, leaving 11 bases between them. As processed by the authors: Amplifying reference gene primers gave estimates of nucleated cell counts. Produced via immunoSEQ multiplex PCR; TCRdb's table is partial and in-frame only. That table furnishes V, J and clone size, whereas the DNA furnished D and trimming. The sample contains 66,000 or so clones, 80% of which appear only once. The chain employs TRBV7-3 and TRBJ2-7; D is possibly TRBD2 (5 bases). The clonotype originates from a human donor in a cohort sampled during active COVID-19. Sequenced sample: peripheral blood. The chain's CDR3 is CASSPNRGYEQYF. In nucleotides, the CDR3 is TGTGCCAGCAGCCCCAACCGGGGCTACGAGCAGTACTTC.